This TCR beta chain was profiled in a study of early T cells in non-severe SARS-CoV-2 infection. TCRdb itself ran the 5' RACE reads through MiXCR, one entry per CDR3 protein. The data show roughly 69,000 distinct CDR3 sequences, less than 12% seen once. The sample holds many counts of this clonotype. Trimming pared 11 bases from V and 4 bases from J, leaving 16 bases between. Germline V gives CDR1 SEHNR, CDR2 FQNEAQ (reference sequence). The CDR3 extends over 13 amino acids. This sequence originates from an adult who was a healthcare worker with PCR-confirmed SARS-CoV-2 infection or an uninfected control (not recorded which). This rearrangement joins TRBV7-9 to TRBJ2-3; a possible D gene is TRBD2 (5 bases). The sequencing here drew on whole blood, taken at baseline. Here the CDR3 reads CAAAQFGADTQYF. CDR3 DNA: TGTGCCGCCGCGCAGTTCGGGGCAGATACGCAGTATTTT.